This passage covers 20 T cell receptor beta chains from one sample sequenced in a study. Using its own MiXCR run on the 5' RACE reads, TCRdb lists one record per CDR3 protein. The sample carries around 5,600 distinct CDR3 sequences, roughly 69% recorded once. Input material: memory CD4+ T cells sorted from a lymph node. The subset denotes: memory CD4+ T cells, CD4+CD45RO+CD25-. The receptors were gathered from a female donor with breast cancer.

With regard to this clonotype: The junction and the germline gene differ at one end; a read error may be behind it. The chain carries TRBV5-1 and TRBJ2-7; D not certain. Germline lookup yields CDR1 SGHRS and CDR2 YFSETQ. This CDR3 is 13 amino acids long. CDR3 protein: CASGPHNSYKQYF. The CDR3 DNA sequence: TGCGCCAGCGGCCCCCATAATTCCTACAAGCAGTACTTC.

This chain uses TRBV5-4 with TRBJ2-7; the D is unclear. The CDR3 has 15 amino acids. The germline V gene has CDR1 SGHNT and CDR2 YYREEE (reference sequence). V lost 3 bases, J lost 5 bases, and 18 bases lay in between. In DNA form, the CDR3 reads TGTGCCAGCAGCTCTGCAACGGGCCCCTCGGACGAGCAGTACTTC. Its translation is CASSSATGPSDEQYF.

The chain uses TRBV11-3 and TRBJ2-1; D assignment may be TRBD1 or TRBD2 (5 bases each). Trimming shortened V by 5 bases and J by 7 bases, and 12 bases separated the two germline ends. CDR3 length: 13 residues. The germline V gene encodes CDR1 SGHNT and CDR2 YENEEA. CDR3 amino acids: CASSPTWGNEQFF. Written as DNA, the CDR3 is TGTGCCAGCAGCCCAACATGGGGGAATGAGCAGTTCTTC.

The CDR3 DNA follows: TGTGCCAGCAGCTTGGCCGGGACAAGGGCCTACGAGCAGTACTTC. It is translated as CASSLAGTRAYEQYF. The chain joins TRBV5-5 to TRBJ2-7, with D maybe TRBD1 (6 bases). Trimming shortened V by 0 bases and J by 2 bases, and 12 bases separated the two germline ends. This CDR3 comprises 15 residues. The germline gives CDR1 SGHKS, CDR2 YYEKEE (reference sequence).

This chain connects TRBV20-1 to TRBJ2-1; D not resolved. V lost 6 bases and J lost 7, with 16 bases in between. In germline, CDR1 is DFQATT, CDR2 SNEGSKA (reference sequence). This CDR3 contains 13 residues. In nucleotides, the CDR3 is TGCAGTGCGTTTCTTGGTGGTGGAAATGAGCAGTTCTTC. Translation: CSAFLGGGNEQFF.

This sequence joins TRBV6-5 and TRBJ1-2; 7 positions agree with TRBD1. The ends lost 5 bases at V and 4 bases at J; junction bases unmatched: 13. The germline V gene encodes CDR1 MNHEY and CDR2 SVGAGI. The CDR3 contains 16 residues. CDR3 DNA: TGTGCCAGCAGTCAACTGATCCAGGGGGAGGTCTATGGCTACACCTTC. As protein: CASSQLIQGEVYGYTF.

This sequence joins TRBV10-2 and TRBJ2-5, with no clear D. CDR1 is WSHSY and CDR2 is SAAADI in the germline V gene. The CDR3 spans 13 residues. Trimming left V 4 bases short and J 5 bases short, with 11 bases between. CDR3 protein: CASSGSMGETQYF. CDR3 nucleotide sequence: TGCGCCAGCAGTGGCTCGATGGGGGAGACCCAGTACTTC.

This chain joins TRBV12-3 or TRBV12-4 and TRBJ2-7, with TRBD1 as a possible D gene (6 bases). This CDR3 spans 15 amino acids. The V and J ends lost 5 bases and 2 bases respectively, with 16 bases between them. The CDR3 is CASSEKQGRPYEQYF. CDR3 coding DNA: TGTGCCAGCAGTGAGAAACAGGGTCGGCCCTACGAGCAGTACTTC.

This clonotype came up a few times. The chain is built from TRBV20-1 and TRBJ2-1; D could derive from TRBD1 or TRBD2 (6 bases each). Germline CDR1 and CDR2: DFQATT and SNEGSKA (reference sequence). This CDR3 is 15 amino acids long. Trimming pared 3 bases from V and 8 bases from J, leaving 20 bases between. CDR3 bases: TGCAGTGCTAGCGGCGGGACAACACGAGCGGATGAGCAGTTCTTC. Amino acids: CSASGGTTRADEQFF.

This chain links TRBV7-2 with TRBJ1-2; D not resolved. The germline CDR1 and CDR2 sequences are SGHTA and FQGNSA. V was cut by 5 bases and J by 4 bases, with 11 bases left in between. This CDR3 contains 13 residues. CDR3 loop: CASSAWGVYGYTF. DNA for the CDR3: TGTGCCAGCAGCGCCTGGGGAGTCTATGGCTACACCTTC.

The V gene is TRBV7-9, the J gene TRBJ1-1, with 8 bases matching TRBD1. CDR1 and CDR2 (germline): SEHNR, FQNEAQ (reference sequence). The CDR3 consists of 16 residues. The V and J ends lost 5 bases and 1 base, in that order; junction bases with no gene match: 9. CDR3 coding DNA: TGTGCCAGCAGCATAGAAACAGGGGGAAGGAACACTGAAGCTTTCTTT. This encodes CASSIETGGRNTEAFF.

This CDR3 is CASSLTNWDPGSDTQYF. CDR3 coding DNA: TGCGCCAGCAGCTTGACGAACTGGGACCCAGGATCAGATACGCAGTATTTT. The chain combines TRBV5-1 with TRBJ2-3; possibly TRBD1 or TRBD2 for D (5 bases each). Germline V CDR1 and CDR2: SGHRS, YFSETQ. V was shortened by 1 base and J by 4 bases, with 19 bases between the two germline ends. The length of the CDR3 is 17 residues.

V and J are TRBV12-3 or TRBV12-4 and TRBJ1-5; D remains ambiguous. This CDR3 is 16 amino acids long. V was shortened by 5 bases and J by 0 bases, with 14 bases between the two germline ends. The CDR3: CASSLGRGYSNQPQHF. DNA of the CDR3: TGTGCCAGCAGTCTAGGCCGGGGATATAGCAATCAGCCCCAGCATTTT.

This chain uses TRBV11-2 with TRBJ1-1; no firm D call. This CDR3 has 13 amino acids. V shed 1 base and J shed 1 base, with 4 bases lying between them. The germline V gene has CDR1 SGHAT and CDR2 FQNNGV. The CDR3 loop is CASSLVGNTEAFF. In DNA form, the CDR3 reads TGTGCCAGCAGCTTAGTAGGGAACACTGAAGCTTTCTTT.

The chain joins TRBV20-1 to TRBJ1-1, with a possible D match to TRBD1 (6 bases). The CDR3 runs to 16 residues. Germline values: CDR1 DFQATT, CDR2 SNEGSKA (reference sequence). V lost 0 bases and J lost 7, with 21 bases in between. Here the CDR3 DNA reads TGCAGTGCTAGAGATCCGCAGGCCCACGGGACACTTGAAGCTTTCTTT. Its translation: CSARDPQAHGTLEAFF.

The chain is built from TRBV6-5 and TRBJ2-7; D not certain. V was cut by 0 bases and J by 10 bases, with 13 bases left in between. Germline assignment: CDR1 MNHEY and CDR2 SVGAGI. CDR3 size: 13 residues. The CDR3 DNA reads as TGTGCCAGCAGTTACTCGGCTTTGCACTCACAGTACTTC. Translating it yields CASSYSALHSQYF.

This clonotype was counted a few times. This chain joins TRBV2 and TRBJ1-5; 8 bases map to TRBD1. The CDR3 spans 19 residues. CDR1 is SNHLY and CDR2 is FYNNEI in the germline V gene. V trimming: 6 bases; J trimming: 0 bases; junction bases outside the gene matches: 16. The CDR3 DNA reads as TGTGCCAGCAGAGCCTTTAGGACAGGGTTGGAGTATAGCAATCAGCCCCAGCATTTT. Residues: CASRAFRTGLEYSNQPQHF.

Only one count was recorded for this clonotype. V and J are TRBV18 and TRBJ2-3; D uncertain. CDR1 KGHSH and CDR2 LQKENI come from the germline V gene. V gave up 3 bases and J gave up 0 bases, with 7 bases separating them. The CDR3 extends over 14 amino acids. CDR3 in amino acids: CASSPSYSTDTQYF. The CDR3 bases are TGTGCCAGCTCACCCTCCTATAGCACAGATACGCAGTATTTT.

The V gene is TRBV11-3, the J gene TRBJ1-2; 8 nucleotides line up with TRBD1. V lost 4 bases and J lost 7; bases outside the gene matches: 8. Germline V gene sequence: CDR1 SGHNT, CDR2 YENEEA. The CDR3 has 14 residues. The CDR3 DNA reads TGTGCCAGCAGCTCGGACAGGGCAGGCGGTGGCTACACCTTC. Translated: CASSSDRAGGGYTF.

In its sample, this clonotype was seen once. This chain uses TRBV20-1 with TRBJ1-2, with 8 bases identical to TRBD1. Trimming removed 8 bases from V and 3 bases from J; junction bases left unmatched: 2. CDR1 and CDR2 from the germline V gene are DFQATT and SNEGSKA (reference sequence). The CDR3 loop spans 11 amino acids. CDR3 DNA sequence: TGCAGTACGACAGGGGACTATGGCTACACCTTC. It specifies CSTTGDYGYTF.